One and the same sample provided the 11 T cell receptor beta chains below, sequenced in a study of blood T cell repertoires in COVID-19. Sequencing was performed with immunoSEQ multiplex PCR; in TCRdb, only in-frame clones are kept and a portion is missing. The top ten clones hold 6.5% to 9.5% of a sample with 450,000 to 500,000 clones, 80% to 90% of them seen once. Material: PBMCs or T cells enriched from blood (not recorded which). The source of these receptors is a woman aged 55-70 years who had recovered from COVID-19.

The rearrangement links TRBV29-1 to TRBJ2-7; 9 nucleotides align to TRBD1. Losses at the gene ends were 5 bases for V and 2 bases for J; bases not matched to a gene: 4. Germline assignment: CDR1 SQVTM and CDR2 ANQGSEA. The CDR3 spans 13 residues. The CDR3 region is CSVLDRGTYEQYF. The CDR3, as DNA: TGCAGCGTTTTAGACAGGGGGACCTACGAGCAGTACTTC.

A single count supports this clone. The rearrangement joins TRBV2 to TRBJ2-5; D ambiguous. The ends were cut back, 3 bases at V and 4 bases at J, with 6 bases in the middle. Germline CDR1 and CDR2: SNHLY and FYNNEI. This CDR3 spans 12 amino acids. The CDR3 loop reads CASSDVGETQYF. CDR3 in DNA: TGTGCCAGCAGTGACGTCGGAGAGACCCAGTACTTC.

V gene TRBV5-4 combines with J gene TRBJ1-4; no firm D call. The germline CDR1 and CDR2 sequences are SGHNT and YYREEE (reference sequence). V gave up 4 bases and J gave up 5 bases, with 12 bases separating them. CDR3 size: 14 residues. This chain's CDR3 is CASSPGLENEKLFF. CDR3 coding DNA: TGTGCCAGCAGCCCGGGGTTGGAAAATGAAAAACTGTTTTTT.

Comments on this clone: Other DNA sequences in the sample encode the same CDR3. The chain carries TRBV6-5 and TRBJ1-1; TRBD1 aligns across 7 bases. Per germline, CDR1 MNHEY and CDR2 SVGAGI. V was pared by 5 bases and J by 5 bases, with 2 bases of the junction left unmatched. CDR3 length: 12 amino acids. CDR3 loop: CASSPGGTEAFF. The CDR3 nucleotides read TGTGCCAGCAGTCCAGGGGGAACTGAAGCTTTCTTT.

The CDR3 DNA sequence: TGTGCCAGCTCACCACAAGGAGCCACGAACACCGGGGAGCTGTTTTTT. It specifies CASSPQGATNTGELFF. The chain recombines TRBV18 with TRBJ2-2; no reliable D call. CDR1 KGHSH and CDR2 LQKENI come from the germline V gene. The CDR3 length is 16 residues. The V end was cut by 1 base, the J end by 0 bases, with 9 bases between.

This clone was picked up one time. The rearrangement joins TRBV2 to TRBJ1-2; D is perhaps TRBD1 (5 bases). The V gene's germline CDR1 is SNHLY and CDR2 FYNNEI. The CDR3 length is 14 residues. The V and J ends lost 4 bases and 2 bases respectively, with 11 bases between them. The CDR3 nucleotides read TGTGCCAGCAGTGTCGGTGGGGCAAACTATGGCTACACCTTC. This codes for CASSVGGANYGYTF. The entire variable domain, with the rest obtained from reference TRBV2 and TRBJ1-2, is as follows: EPEVTQTPSHQVTQMGQEVILRCVPISNHLYFYWYRQILGQKVEFLVSFYNNEISEKSEIFDDQFSVERPDGSNFTLKIRSTKLEDSAMYFCASSVGGANYGYTFGSGTRLTVV.

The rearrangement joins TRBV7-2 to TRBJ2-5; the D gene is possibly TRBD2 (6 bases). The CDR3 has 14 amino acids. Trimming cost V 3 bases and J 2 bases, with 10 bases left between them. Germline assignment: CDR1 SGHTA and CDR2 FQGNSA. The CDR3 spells CASSLIGGQETQYF. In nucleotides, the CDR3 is TGTGCCAGCAGCTTGATCGGGGGTCAAGAGACCCAGTACTTC.

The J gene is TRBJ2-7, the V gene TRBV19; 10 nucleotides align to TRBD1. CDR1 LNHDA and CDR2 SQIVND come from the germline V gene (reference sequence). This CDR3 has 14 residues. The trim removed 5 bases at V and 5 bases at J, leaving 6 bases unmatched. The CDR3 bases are TGTGCCAGTAGTTTGGGACAGGGGAGGAACGAGCAGTACGTC. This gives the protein CASSLGQGRNEQYV.

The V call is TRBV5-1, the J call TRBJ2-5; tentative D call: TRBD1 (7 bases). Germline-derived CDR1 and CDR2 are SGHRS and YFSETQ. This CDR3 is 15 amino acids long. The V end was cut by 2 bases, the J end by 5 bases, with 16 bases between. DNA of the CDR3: TGCGCCAGCAGCTTACAAGGGGGCGCGGGGGAGACCCAGTACTTC. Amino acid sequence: CASSLQGGAGETQYF.

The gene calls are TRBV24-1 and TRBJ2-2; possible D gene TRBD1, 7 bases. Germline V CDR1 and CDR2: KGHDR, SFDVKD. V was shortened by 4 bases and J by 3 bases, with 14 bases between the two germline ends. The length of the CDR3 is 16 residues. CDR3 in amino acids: CATSDPRGADTGELFF. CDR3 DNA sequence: TGTGCCACCAGTGACCCCAGGGGGGCGGACACCGGGGAGCTGTTTTTT.

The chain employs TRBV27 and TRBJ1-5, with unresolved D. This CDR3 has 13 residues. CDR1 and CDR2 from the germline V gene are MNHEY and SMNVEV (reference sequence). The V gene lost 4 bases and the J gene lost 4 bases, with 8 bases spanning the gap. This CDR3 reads CASSYSGNQPQHF. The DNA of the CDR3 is TGTGCCAGCAGTTATTCCGGGAATCAGCCCCAGCATTTT.